A single sample gave rise to the 25 T cell receptor beta chains below, sequenced in a study of STAT5B mutations in CD4+ large granular lymphocyte leukemia. Method: immunoSEQ multiplex PCR; TCRdb's copy keeps in-frame clones and lacks some. Here the sample spans over 25,000 clones, around four fifths being singletons. The sequencing input was CD4+ T cells from blood buffy coats. These receptors originate from a human donor in good health.

The chain links TRBV19 to TRBJ2-3; D gene ambiguous. CDR3 size: 13 residues. Trimming removed 7 bases from V and 1 base from J, with 9 bases in between. The germline CDR1 and CDR2 sequences are LNHDA and SQIVND (reference sequence). The DNA for the CDR3 is TGTGCCAGTAAGACACTGGGCACAGATACGCAGTATTTT. It yields the protein CASKTLGTDTQYF.

The rearrangement joins TRBV7-9 to TRBJ1-1; D is unclear. The CDR3 loop spans 13 amino acids. Trimming removed 3 bases at V and 0 bases at J, with 5 bases between. CDR1 is SEHNR and CDR2 is FQNEAQ in the germline V gene (reference sequence). The chain's CDR3 is CASSFEVNTEAFF. CDR3 coding DNA: TGTGCCAGCAGCTTTGAGGTGAACACTGAAGCTTTCTTT.

The J gene is TRBJ2-7, the V gene TRBV30; D may match TRBD1 or TRBD2 (5 bases each). Germline-derived CDR1 and CDR2 are GTSNPN and SVGIG (reference sequence). The ends were cut back, 1 base at V and 13 bases at J, with 17 bases in the middle. CDR3 length: 12 amino acids. CDR3 coding DNA: TGTGCCTGGAGTGGATCCGGGACGCCCTCATACTTC. Residues: CAWSGSGTPSYF.

This clone was seen a single time. This sequence joins TRBV30 and TRBJ2-6, with D tentatively TRBD2 (8 bases). The CDR3 has 18 residues. V lost 4 bases and J lost 8, with 27 bases in between. Germline-derived CDR1 and CDR2 are GTSNPN and SVGIG (reference sequence). The chain's CDR3 is CAWNRGGQTKTRTNVLTF. Here the CDR3 DNA reads TGTGCCTGGAACCGGGGGGGACAGACGAAGACTCGGACCAACGTCCTGACTTTC.

The rearrangement uses TRBV5-1 and TRBJ2-5; TRBD1 matches at 8 bases. Germline V gene lookup returns CDR1 SGHRS and CDR2 YFSETQ. CDR3 length: 15 amino acids. Trimming at V came to 5 bases and at J to 1 base, leaving 7 bases not matched to a gene. The CDR3: CASRPRTGPQETQYF. The CDR3 DNA reads as TGCGCCAGCAGACCCCGGACAGGGCCCCAAGAGACCCAGTACTTC.

This chain connects TRBV14 to TRBJ2-3; 7 bases align to TRBD1. Germline V gene data show CDR1 as SGHDN and CDR2 as FVKESK. V gave up 4 bases and J gave up 4 bases; unmatched junction bases: 14. The CDR3 loop spans 17 amino acids. DNA for the CDR3: TGTGCCAGCAGCCCTTTGAGGACAGGTGTATTGGCAGATACGCAGTATTTT. Its protein is CASSPLRTGVLADTQYF.

The chain employs TRBV7-3 and TRBJ2-7; D might be TRBD1 (6 bases). The CDR3 runs 16 residues. Germline V lookup: CDR1 SGHTA, CDR2 FQGTGA. With 2 bases removed from V and 0 bases from J, the gap between germline ends came to 14 bases. The CDR3 sequence is CASSLGARGSSYEQYF. CDR3 nucleotide sequence: TGTGCCAGCAGCTTAGGGGCCAGGGGAAGCTCCTACGAGCAGTACTTC.

The chain is built from TRBV27 and TRBJ1-6; D unresolved. This CDR3 contains 12 residues. Germline CDR1 and CDR2: MNHEY and SMNVEV (reference sequence). With 7 bases removed from V and 8 bases from J, the gap between germline ends came to 9 bases. The CDR3 nucleotides read TGTGCCAGCAAGAGGGCTGATTCACCCCTCCACTTT. This encodes CASKRADSPLHF.

The chain uses TRBV6-6 and TRBJ2-3; D not resolved. Per germline, CDR1 MNHNY and CDR2 SVGAGI (reference sequence). Trimming removed 2 bases at V and 5 bases at J, with 5 bases between. CDR3 size: 12 residues. The DNA of the CDR3 is TGTGCCAGCAGTTACCCGAGAGATACGCAGTATTTT. Protein product: CASSYPRDTQYF.

This chain's CDR3 is CASSQDTDTQYF. The CDR3 DNA reads TGTGCCAGCAGCCAAGATACAGATACGCAGTATTTT. The rearrangement uses TRBV4-2 and TRBJ2-3; D call uncertain. Trimming shortened V by 0 bases and J by 3 bases, and 1 base separated the two germline ends. The CDR3 loop spans 12 amino acids. CDR1 and CDR2 from the germline V gene are LGHNA and YNFKEQ.

The chain uses TRBV6-5 and TRBJ1-1, with 7 bases identical to TRBD1. The CDR3 is 13 residues long. Germline V gene lookup returns CDR1 MNHEY and CDR2 SVGAGI. The J segment lost 5 bases and the V segment lost 2 bases, leaving 2 bases of the junction unmatched. In nucleotides, the CDR3 is TGTGCCAGCAGTTACAGGGGGCTGACTGAAGCTTTCTTT. Its translation is CASSYRGLTEAFF.

This chain uses TRBV27 with TRBJ1-6; D call uncertain. The CDR3 covers 13 residues. CDR1 is MNHEY and CDR2 is SMNVEV in the germline V gene (reference sequence). Trimming removed 4 bases from V and 6 bases from J, with 7 bases in between. The CDR3 loop is CASSYWSNSPLHF. DNA of the CDR3: TGTGCCAGCAGTTATTGGAGTAATTCACCCCTCCACTTT.

About this clone itself: The sample carries other DNA sequences with the same CDR3. The chain couples TRBV5-4 to TRBJ2-2; 8 positions match TRBD2. Trimming took 4 bases from V and 5 from J; bases not matched to a gene: 4. This CDR3 is 14 amino acids long. Germline CDR1 SGHNT, CDR2 YYREEE (reference sequence). The CDR3 nucleotides are TGTGCCAGCAGCCCGGGGACTAGTACCGGGGAGCTGTTTTTT. Residues: CASSPGTSTGELFF.

The chain uses TRBV5-4 and TRBJ2-2; 7 bases agree with TRBD2. V was pared by 0 bases and J by 2 bases, with 7 bases of the junction left unmatched. This CDR3 spans 17 amino acids. CDR1 SGHNT and CDR2 YYREEE come from the germline V gene (reference sequence). The CDR3 DNA reads as TGTGCCAGCAGCTTGGACCTAGCGGTAATAAACACCGGGGAGCTGTTTTTT. This encodes CASSLDLAVINTGELFF.

The chain recombines TRBV11-2 with TRBJ2-1, with 10 positions matching TRBD1. Germline values: CDR1 SGHAT, CDR2 FQNNGV. V dropped 2 bases and J dropped 2; count of bases not matched to a gene: 3. CDR3 length: 16 amino acids. DNA for the CDR3: TGTGCCAGCAGCTTACTCGGGACAGGGGCCTACAATGAGCAGTTCTTC. Its translation: CASSLLGTGAYNEQFF.

The chain links TRBV6-6 to TRBJ2-3; D uncertain. Germline-derived CDR1 and CDR2 are MNHNY and SVGAGI (reference sequence). The length of the CDR3 is 13 residues. V was cut by 7 bases and J by 5 bases, with 13 bases left in between. The CDR3 nucleotides are TGTGCCAGCATGGAGCGCGCCGTAGATACGCAGTATTTT. This gives the protein CASMERAVDTQYF.

CDR3 DNA: TGTGCCAGCAGTTTATTCAGTGAAGAGACCCAGTACTTC. It codes for CASSLFSEETQYF. The chain employs TRBV28 and TRBJ2-5; D remains ambiguous. V gave up 1 base and J gave up 3 bases, with 6 bases separating them. The germline CDR1 and CDR2 sequences are MDHEN and SYDVKM. The CDR3 covers 13 residues.

This chain joins TRBV7-2 and TRBJ2-3; tentatively, D is TRBD2 (5 bases). This CDR3 has 14 residues. The germline CDR1 and CDR2 sequences are SGHTA and FQGNSA. V lost 8 bases and J 1 base, leaving 13 bases between the germline ends. Here the CDR3 reads CASQASSGTDTQYF. As DNA, the CDR3 is TGTGCCAGCCAGGCTAGCAGTGGCACAGATACGCAGTATTTT.

The table lists this clone with a count of one. The genes are TRBV29-1 and TRBJ2-7, with D unclear. The germline V gene has CDR1 SQVTM and CDR2 ANQGSEA. The CDR3 is made up of 12 amino acids. V was shortened by 0 bases and J by 4 bases, with 7 bases between the two germline ends. The CDR3 DNA follows: TGCAGCGTTGAAGACGGTGTTTACGAGCAGTACTTC. The encoded protein is CSVEDGVYEQYF.

V and J are TRBV28 and TRBJ1-2; 9 nucleotides match TRBD1. Looked up from germline, CDR1 is MDHEN and CDR2 is SYDVKM. Losses at the gene ends were 4 bases for V and 5 bases for J; bases not matched to a gene: 5. CDR3 size: 14 residues. In DNA, the CDR3 is TGTGCCAGCAGTTCAGGACAGGGGCCGTATGGCTACACCTTC. It encodes CASSSGQGPYGYTF.

V is TRBV30 and J is TRBJ1-5; no clear D. V was clipped by 0 bases and J by 3 bases, with 6 bases between them. The CDR3 is made up of 13 amino acids. The V gene's germline CDR1 is GTSNPN and CDR2 SVGIG (reference sequence). The CDR3 sequence is CAWSVQDNQPQHF. CDR3 nucleotide sequence: TGTGCCTGGAGTGTACAAGACAATCAGCCCCAGCATTTT.

This chain joins TRBV5-4 and TRBJ2-5; D assignment may be TRBD1 or TRBD2 (6 bases each). V lost 6 bases, J lost 5 bases, and 14 bases lay in between. Germline CDR1 reads SGHNT; CDR2 reads YYREEE (reference sequence). There are 13 residues in the CDR3. The CDR3 loop reads CASKRGEEETQYF. In nucleotides, the CDR3 is TGTGCCAGCAAAAGGGGGGAGGAGGAGACCCAGTACTTC.

The CDR3 loop is CASSPKAHIAGGADTQYF. As DNA, the CDR3 is TGCGCCAGCAGCCCCAAGGCTCATATAGCGGGAGGGGCAGATACGCAGTATTTT. V and J are TRBV5-1 and TRBJ2-3; 11 bases map to TRBD2. This CDR3 comprises 18 residues. J was trimmed by 4 bases and V by 4 bases; bases with no gene match: 14. CDR1 is SGHRS, CDR2 YFSETQ, per germline.

This chain connects TRBV15 to TRBJ1-2, with D perhaps matching TRBD1 (5 bases). Trimming pared 1 base from V and 1 base from J, leaving 7 bases between. In germline, CDR1 is LNHNV, CDR2 YYDKDF (reference sequence). The CDR3 loop spans 14 amino acids. CDR3 coding DNA: TGTGCCACCAGCAGAGGGACAATTAACTATGGCTACACCTTC. This gives the protein CATSRGTINYGYTF.

The chain recombines TRBV6-6 with TRBJ2-5, with D possibly TRBD2 on 5 matching bases. Germline CDR1 reads MNHNY; CDR2 reads SVGAGI (reference sequence). Trimming pared 2 bases from V and 4 bases from J, leaving 8 bases between. The CDR3 spans 13 residues. The CDR3 region has the DNA TGTGCCAGCAGTTACAATGGAGGAGAGACCCAGTACTTC. Protein product: CASSYNGGETQYF.